Only a few counts were recorded for the clone carrying this T cell receptor (beta chain). What it binds is unknown. Generated by immunoSEQ multiplex PCR, the TCRdb table keeps only in-frame clones and is missing some. The data contain around 210,000 clones, around 94% of them singletons. This specimen comes from a study of T cell responses to AZD1222 COVID-19 vaccine. Study-wide points: Repertoire collection took place solely once the T cell response had peaked. The sample set comprised mostly white British donors with more females, and clonal diversity was possibly underestimated. Reportedly, close to half of spike-specific TCRs are directed against unmutated variant regions. Vaccine-associated CD4 TCRs ranged over spike, dominating at 160-218 and 743-854.

V was trimmed by 5 bases and J by 7 bases, leaving 18 bases between them. The CDR3 contains 14 residues. Per germline, CDR1 SGHTA and CDR2 FQGNSA. The chain is built from TRBV7-2 and TRBJ2-7, with D possibly TRBD1 on 6 matching bases. Sequenced material: peripheral blood, taken 28 days after the second dose of the MenACWY control vaccine. The sequence was collected from an adult who received the MenACWY meningococcal vaccine as a control. CDR3 coding DNA: TGTGCCAGCAGCCCCCGAGGGGGTAGGGGGGAGCAGTACTTC. It specifies CASSPRGGRGEQYF.